A selection of T cell receptor beta chains follows, all from one sample in a study of T cell repertoires in ileal Crohn's disease. The assay was immunoSEQ multiplex PCR, and TCRdb's table has in-frame clones only and misses some. The sample has hundreds of clones, under 85% seen once. Sequencing was carried out using ileal tissue. The receptors stem from an adult with Crohn's disease. Each CDR3 is given with its conserved first and last residue. The D gene is left open where the match is weak. The size entry is marked missing in some rows and otherwise reads once, few, many or a size class.

>NA|TRBJ2-1|TRBV11-2|NA
CASRGGFPAQFF
TGTGCCAGCAGAGGAGGGTTCCCGGCGCAGTTCTTC
>TRBD1|TRBJ1-1|TRBV6-5|NA
CASRRDRDTEAFF
TGTGCCAGCAGACGGGACAGGGACACTGAAGCTTTCTTT
>NA|TRBJ2-1|TRBV5-1|NA
CASSLGADYYNEQFF
TGCGCCAGCAGCTTGGGAGCGGACTATTACAATGAGCAGTTCTTC
>NA|TRBJ2-5|TRBV14|NA
CASSQGGETQYF
TGTGCCAGCAGCCAAGGGGGCGAGACCCAGTACTTC
>TRBD2|TRBJ2-7|TRBV27|NA
CASTGGSSYEQYF
TGTGCCAGCACTGGCGGGAGTTCCTACGAGCAGTACTTC
>NA|TRBJ1-3|TRBV7-9|NA
CASSSPLGNTIYF
TGTGCCAGCAGCTCCCCCCTTGGAAACACCATATATTTT
>NA|TRBJ2-1|TRBV7-8|NA
CASGGEVYNEQFF
TGTGCCAGCGGCGGAGAGGTCTACAATGAGCAGTTCTTC
>NA|TRBJ2-1|TRBV7-9|NA
CASSLDSYNEQFF
TGTGCCAGCAGCTTGGACAGCTACAATGAGCAGTTCTTC
>TRBD1|TRBJ2-1|TRBV5-1|NA
CASKGASYNEQFF
TGCGCCAGCAAGGGGGCCTCCTACAATGAGCAGTTCTTC
>NA|TRBJ2-3|TRBV5-6|NA
CASSRWTIPFYSTDTQYF
TGTGCCAGCAGCCGCTGGACTATCCCCTTTTATAGCACAGATACGCAGTATTTT
>NA|TRBJ2-2|TRBV4-1|NA
CASSRQDTGELFF
TGCGCCAGCAGCCGGCAGGACACCGGGGAGCTGTTTTTT
>TRBD1|TRBJ1-1|TRBV5-1|few
CASSSDSGGAYTEAFF
TGCGCCAGCAGCTCCGACTCAGGGGGCGCCTACACTGAAGCTTTCTTT
>NA|TRBJ2-1|TRBV7-9|NA
CASSFLAYNEQFF
TGTGCCAGCAGCTTCCTAGCCTACAATGAGCAGTTCTTC
>NA|TRBJ1-1|TRBV5-1|NA
CASALEVNTEAFF
TGCGCCAGCGCCCTCGAGGTTAACACTGAAGCTTTCTTT
>NA|TRBJ1-2|TRBV18|few
CASSPGTTSGYGYTF
TGTGCCAGCTCACCAGGGACAACCTCCGGCTATGGCTACACCTTC